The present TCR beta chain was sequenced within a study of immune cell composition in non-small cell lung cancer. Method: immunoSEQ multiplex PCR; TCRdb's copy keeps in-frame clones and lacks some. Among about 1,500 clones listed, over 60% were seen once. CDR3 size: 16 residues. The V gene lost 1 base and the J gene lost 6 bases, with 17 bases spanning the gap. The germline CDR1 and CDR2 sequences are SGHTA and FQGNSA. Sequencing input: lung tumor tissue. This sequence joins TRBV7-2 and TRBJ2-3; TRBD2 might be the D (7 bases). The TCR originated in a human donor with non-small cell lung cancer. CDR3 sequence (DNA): TGTGCCAGCAGCTTAGATCGTGGGAGGGGGAGGGATACGCAGTATTTT. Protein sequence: CASSLDRGRGRDTQYF.